This T cell receptor beta chain was captured by sequencing in a study of T cells in Graves' hyperthyroidism and ophthalmopathy. General study results and limits: Most clonotypes expanded in thyroid above 0.001 were likewise present in blood. Ophthalmopathy, as predicted by the model, came a median 6.5 months after the prediction.

CDR1 is DFQATT and CDR2 is SNEGSKA in the germline V gene (reference sequence). Trimming took off 4 bases at V and 7 bases at J, with 12 bases between the two ends. This CDR3 spans 12 amino acids. Hyperthyroidism, newly diagnosed and lasting under 2 months, affected patients aged 18 to 65. The authors obtained PBMCs from around 11 ml of fresh peripheral blood. Amplification yielded TCR beta CDR3 regions, with RNA transcripts as the source. First-round RT-PCR targeting the TCR CDR3 was performed with the HTBI primer set. TCRdb ran MiXCR on the multiplex PCR reads and lists one entry per CDR3 protein. The sample has around 580,000 distinct CDR3 sequences; 16% are singletons. This clonotype was counted ten times or more. Its antigen is as yet unknown.

The TCR originated in a woman aged 18-29 years with Graves' hyperthyroidism. The V call is TRBV20-1, the J call TRBJ2-3; D uncertain. Sequencing was carried out using blood. This CDR3 reads CSATRDGYTQYF. In DNA form, the CDR3 reads TGCAGTGCTACTAGGGATGGGTATACGCAGTATTTT.